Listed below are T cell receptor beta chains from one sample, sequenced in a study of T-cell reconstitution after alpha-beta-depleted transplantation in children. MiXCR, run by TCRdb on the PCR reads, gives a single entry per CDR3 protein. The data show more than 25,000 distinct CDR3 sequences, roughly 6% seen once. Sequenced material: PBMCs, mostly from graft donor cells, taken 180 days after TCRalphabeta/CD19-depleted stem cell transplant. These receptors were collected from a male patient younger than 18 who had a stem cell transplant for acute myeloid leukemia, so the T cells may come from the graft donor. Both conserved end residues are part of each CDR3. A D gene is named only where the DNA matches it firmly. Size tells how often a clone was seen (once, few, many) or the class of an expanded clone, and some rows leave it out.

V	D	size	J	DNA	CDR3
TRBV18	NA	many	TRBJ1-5	TGTGCCAGCTCACCAGTCCAAGAGAATCAGCCCCAGCATTTT	CASSPVQENQPQHF
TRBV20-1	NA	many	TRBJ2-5	TGCAGTGCTAGGGACAGCCCCACCAAGACCCAGTACTTC	CSARDSPTKTQYF
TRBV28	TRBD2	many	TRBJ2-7	TGTGCCAGCAGGTATGGCGGGAGGACGGGGGAGCAGTACTTC	CASRYGGRTGEQYF
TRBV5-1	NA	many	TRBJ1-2	TGCGCCAGCAGCTTGGTAGGGGATGGCTACACCTTC	CASSLVGDGYTF
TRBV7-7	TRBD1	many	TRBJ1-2	TGTGCTAGCAGCCCAATAGTTCGGGGGACAGGCTATGGCTACACCTTC	CASSPIVRGTGYGYTF
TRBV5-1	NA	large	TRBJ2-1	TGCGCCAGCAGCTTGGGACGATACACTTTGGATGAGCAGTTCTTC	CASSLGRYTLDEQFF
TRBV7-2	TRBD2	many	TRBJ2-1	TGTGCCAGCAGCTTAAACGGGTTCGGACTAGCGGAGGACAATGAGCAGTTCTTC	CASSLNGFGLAEDNEQFF
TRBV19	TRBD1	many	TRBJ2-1	TGTGCCAGTAGTCCCTCCGCAGGGGGCGCTAGGGACAGGGAGCAGTTCTTC	CASSPSAGGARDREQFF
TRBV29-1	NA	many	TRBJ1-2	TGCAGCGTTGAACGCAGAAACTATGGCTACACCTTC	CSVERRNYGYTF
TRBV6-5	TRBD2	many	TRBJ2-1	TGTGCCAGCAGTTACTCGATGGGGACTAGCGGCCCTAATGAGCAGTTCTTC	CASSYSMGTSGPNEQFF
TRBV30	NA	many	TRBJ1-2	TGTGCCTGGACCGCGCCCCGAGGTATTGGCTACACCTTC	CAWTAPRGIGYTF
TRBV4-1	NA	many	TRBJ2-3	TGCGCCAGCAGCCATACGGCAGGACGTGACACAGATACGCAGTATTTT	CASSHTAGRDTDTQYF
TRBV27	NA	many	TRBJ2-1	TGTGCCAGCAGTTCCCGGGGCCAGTGGGCCTTC	CASSSRGQWAF
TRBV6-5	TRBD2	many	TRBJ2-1	TGTGCCAGCAGTTACTCTGCTAGCGGGAGTTCCAATGAGCAGTTCTTC	CASSYSASGSSNEQFF
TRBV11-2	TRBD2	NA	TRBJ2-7	TGTGCCAGCAGCTTAGGGCTAGCGGGAGTCTACGAGCAGTACTTC	CASSLGLAGVYEQYF
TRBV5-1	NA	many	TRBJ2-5	TGCGCCAGCAGCCGGGACCAGGGAGAGACCCAGTACTTC	CASSRDQGETQYF
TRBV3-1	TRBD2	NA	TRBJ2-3	TGTGCCACCTCCGACGGGAGGCCGCTGCTGAGCACAGATACGCAGTATTTT	CATSDGRPLLSTDTQYF
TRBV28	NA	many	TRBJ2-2	TGTGCCAGCAATGGAGGGGGCACCGGGGAGCTGTTTTTT	CASNGGGTGELFF
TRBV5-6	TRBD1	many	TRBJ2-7	TGTGCCAGCAGCGAGAAGGGCCAGGGGGCTGACTACGAGCAGTACTTC	CASSEKGQGADYEQYF
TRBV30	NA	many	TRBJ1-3	TGTGCCTGGAGCCCACAAAACACCATATATTTT	CAWSPQNTIYF
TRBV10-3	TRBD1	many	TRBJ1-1	TGTGCCATCAGTGGGGGGACAGGGAGATCGAACACTGAAGCTTTCTTT	CAISGGTGRSNTEAFF
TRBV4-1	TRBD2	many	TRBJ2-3	TGCGCCAGCAGCCAAGATCTGGGACTAGCGGGATACAGTTCTAGCACAGATACGCAGTATTTT	CASSQDLGLAGYSSSTDTQYF
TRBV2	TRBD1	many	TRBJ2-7	TGTGCCTCCTCCGGGACAGAGATCTACGAGCAGTACTTC	CASSGTEIYEQYF
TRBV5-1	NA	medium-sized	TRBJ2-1	TGCGCCAGCAGCTTGGCCGGGGACAATGAGCAGTTCTTC	CASSLAGDNEQFF
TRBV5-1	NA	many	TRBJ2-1	TGCGCCAGCAGCGGCACAGGGAGGCTCGACAATGAGCAGTTCTTC	CASSGTGRLDNEQFF
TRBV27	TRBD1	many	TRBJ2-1	TGTGCCAGCAGCAAACCCGGGACAGTTTACAATGAGCAGTTCTTC	CASSKPGTVYNEQFF
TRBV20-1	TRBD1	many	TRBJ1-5	TGCAGTGCTAGAGACGGGACAGGCCTTTATAGCAATCAGCCCCAGCATTTT	CSARDGTGLYSNQPQHF
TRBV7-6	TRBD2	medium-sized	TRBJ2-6	TGTGCCAGCAGCTTAGTGTCGACTAGCGGGAGGGCTGGGGCCAACGTCCTGACTTTC	CASSLVSTSGRAGANVLTF
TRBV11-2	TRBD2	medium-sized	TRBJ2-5	TGTGCCAGCAGCTTCCAAGCGGGAGGTTTAAAAGAGACCCAGTACTTC	CASSFQAGGLKETQYF
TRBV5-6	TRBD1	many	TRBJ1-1	TGTGCCAGCAGCCCGGGGACAGGGGTAGGGAACACTGAAGCTTTCTTT	CASSPGTGVGNTEAFF
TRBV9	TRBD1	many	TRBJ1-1	TGTGCCAGCAGCGCCTTTGACAGGGGAGCCACTGAAGCTTTCTTT	CASSAFDRGATEAFF
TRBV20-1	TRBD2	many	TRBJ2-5	TGCAGTGCTAGGTCTTGGCGGGAGGGGCAAGAGACCCAGTACTTC	CSARSWREGQETQYF
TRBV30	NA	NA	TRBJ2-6	TGTGCCTGGACCTCCTTTTTCCAGCGGGCTGACTCTGGGGCCAACGTCCTGACTTTC	CAWTSFFQRADSGANVLTF
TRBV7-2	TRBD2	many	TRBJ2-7	TGTGCCAGCAGCTCAGGACGGGGGAGGGCCTACGAGCAGTACTTC	CASSSGRGRAYEQYF
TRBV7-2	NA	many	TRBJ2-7	TGTGCCAGCAGCTTGATTGACGAGCAGTACTTC	CASSLIDEQYF
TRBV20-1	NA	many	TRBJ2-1	TGCAGTGCTGCGAGAAGCGGATTCTACAATGAGCAGTTCTTC	CSAARSGFYNEQFF
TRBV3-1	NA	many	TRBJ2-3	TGTGCCAGCAGCCTGAGGGATACGCAGTATTTT	CASSLRDTQYF
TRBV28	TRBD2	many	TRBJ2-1	TGTGCCAGCAGCCGAAGCGGGGGGCTTTACAATGAGCAGTTCTTC	CASSRSGGLYNEQFF
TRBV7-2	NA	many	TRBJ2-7	TGTGCCAGCAGCCCCCGACCCGGAGCTCTCTACGAGCAGTACTTC	CASSPRPGALYEQYF
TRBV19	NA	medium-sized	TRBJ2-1	TGTGCCAGTAGTATACAGAGCTCCTACAATGAGCAGTTCTTC	CASSIQSSYNEQFF
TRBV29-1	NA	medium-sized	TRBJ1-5	TGCAGCGTTGAAACCGAGAATCAGCCCCAGCATTTT	CSVETENQPQHF
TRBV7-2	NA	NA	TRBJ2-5	TGTGCCAGCAGCCAAAACCCGCCACAGACCCAGTACTTC	CASSQNPPQTQYF
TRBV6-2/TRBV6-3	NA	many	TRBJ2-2	TGTGCCAGCAGTTACTCCTTACAGGGCAACGGGCTGTTTTTT	CASSYSLQGNGLFF
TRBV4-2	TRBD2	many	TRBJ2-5	TGTGCCAGCAGCCAAGATATAGCGGGGGGCCAAGAGACCCAGTACTTC	CASSQDIAGGQETQYF
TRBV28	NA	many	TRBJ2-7	TGTGCCAGCAGTTTCAGGGCCACCGGGGCCGAGCAGTACTTC	CASSFRATGAEQYF
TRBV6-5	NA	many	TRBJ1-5	TGTGCCAGCAGTTCTCTCTCGAGGCTAGGGGATCAGCCCCAGCATTTT	CASSSLSRLGDQPQHF
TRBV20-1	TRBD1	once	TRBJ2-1	TGCAGTGCCGAGGACAGGGGTGATAGCAATGAGCAGTTCTTC	CSAEDRGDSNEQFF
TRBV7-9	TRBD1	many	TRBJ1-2	TGTGCCAGCAGCCCGGGGACAGGCTATGGCTACACCTTC	CASSPGTGYGYTF
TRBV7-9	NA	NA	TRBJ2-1	TGTGCCACCCGACCGGGACTCGGCCCCATTGAGCAGTTCTTC	CATRPGLGPIEQFF
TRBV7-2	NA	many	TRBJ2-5	TGTGCCAGCAGCTCGGGCGGGACCCAGTACTTC	CASSSGGTQYF
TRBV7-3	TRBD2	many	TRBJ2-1	TGTGCCAGCAGCTTAGCGGGAGACTACAATGAGCAGTTCTTC	CASSLAGDYNEQFF
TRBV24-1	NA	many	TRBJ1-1	TGTGCCACCAGTGAAGGTTTGGGGGCGGCTTTCTTT	CATSEGLGAAFF